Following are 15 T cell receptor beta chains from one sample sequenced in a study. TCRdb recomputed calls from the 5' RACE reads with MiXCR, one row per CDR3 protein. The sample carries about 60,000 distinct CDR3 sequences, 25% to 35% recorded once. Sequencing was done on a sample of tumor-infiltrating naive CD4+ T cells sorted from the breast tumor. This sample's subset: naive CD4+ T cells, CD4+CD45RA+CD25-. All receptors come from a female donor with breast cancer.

The chain's CDR3 is CASSQTGRKLFF. For the CDR3, the DNA is TGCGCCAGCAGCCAGACAGGTAGAAAACTGTTTTTT. The V gene is TRBV4-1, the J gene TRBJ1-4; weak D call: TRBD1 (6 bases). This CDR3 has 12 residues. The germline gives CDR1 MGHRA, CDR2 YSYEKL. Deletions cut 3 bases from V and 10 bases from J, with 9 bases between.

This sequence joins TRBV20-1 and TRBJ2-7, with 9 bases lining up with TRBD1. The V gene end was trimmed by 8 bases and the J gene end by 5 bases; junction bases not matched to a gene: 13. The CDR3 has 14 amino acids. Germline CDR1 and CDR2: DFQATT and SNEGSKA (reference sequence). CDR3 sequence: CSSDLGTGTDEQYF. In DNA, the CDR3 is TGCAGTTCAGACCTCGGGACAGGGACTGACGAGCAGTACTTC.

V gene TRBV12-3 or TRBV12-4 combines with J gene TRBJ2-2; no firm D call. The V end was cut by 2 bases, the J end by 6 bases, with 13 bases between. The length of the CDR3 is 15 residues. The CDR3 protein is CASSLKDSAPGELFF. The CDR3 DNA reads TGTGCCAGCAGTTTAAAAGATTCGGCCCCCGGGGAGCTGTTTTTT.

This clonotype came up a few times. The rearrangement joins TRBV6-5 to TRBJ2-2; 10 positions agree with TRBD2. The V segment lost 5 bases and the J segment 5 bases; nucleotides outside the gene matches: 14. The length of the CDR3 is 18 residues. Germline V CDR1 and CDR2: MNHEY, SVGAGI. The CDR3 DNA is TGTGCCAGCAGTGGTGGGCCGGAGCTAGCGGGAGTTACCGGGGAGCTGTTTTTT. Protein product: CASSGGPELAGVTGELFF.

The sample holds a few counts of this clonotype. The CDR3 here is CASSPPGLGAGEQFF. The CDR3 coding sequence is TGCGCCAGTTCCCCCCCCGGACTGGGAGCGGGGGAGCAGTTCTTC. The genes are TRBV5-1 and TRBJ2-1; 7 positions agree with TRBD2. The CDR3 sequence is 15 residues long. Unmatched junction bases numbered 18, after V lost 8 bases and J lost 10 bases. Looked up from germline, CDR1 is SGHRS and CDR2 is YFSETQ.

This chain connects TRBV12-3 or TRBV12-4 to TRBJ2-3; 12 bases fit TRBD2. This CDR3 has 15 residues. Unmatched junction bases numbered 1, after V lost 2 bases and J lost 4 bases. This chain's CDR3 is CASSLLAGGPDTQYF. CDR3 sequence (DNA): TGTGCCAGCAGTTTACTAGCGGGAGGGCCAGATACGCAGTATTTT.

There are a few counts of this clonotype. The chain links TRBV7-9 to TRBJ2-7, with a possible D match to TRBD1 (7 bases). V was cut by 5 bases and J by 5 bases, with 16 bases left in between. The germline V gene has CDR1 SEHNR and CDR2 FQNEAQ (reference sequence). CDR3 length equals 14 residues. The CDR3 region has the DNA TGTGCCAGCAGCATGACAGGGAGGTTGGACGAGCAGTACTTC. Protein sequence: CASSMTGRLDEQYF. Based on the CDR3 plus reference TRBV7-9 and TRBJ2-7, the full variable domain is DTGVSQNPRHKITKRGQNVTFRCDPISEHNRLYWYRQTLGQGPEFLTYFQNEAQLEKSRLLSDRFSAERPKGSFSTLEIQRTEQGDSAMYLCASSMTGRLDEQYFGPGTRLTVT.

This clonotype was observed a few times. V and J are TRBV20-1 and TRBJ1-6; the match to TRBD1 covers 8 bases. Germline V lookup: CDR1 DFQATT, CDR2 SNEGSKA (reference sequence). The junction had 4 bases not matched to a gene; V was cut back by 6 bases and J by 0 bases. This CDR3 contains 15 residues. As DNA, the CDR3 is TGCAGTGCCAAGGACAGGGACTCCTATAATTCACCCCTCCACTTT. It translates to CSAKDRDSYNSPLHF.

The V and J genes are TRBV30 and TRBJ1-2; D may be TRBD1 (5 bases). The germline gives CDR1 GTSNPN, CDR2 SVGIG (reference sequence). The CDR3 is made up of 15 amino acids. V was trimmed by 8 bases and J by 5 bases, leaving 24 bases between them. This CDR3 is CASTGDSSVLYGYTF. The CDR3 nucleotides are TGTGCCAGCACCGGAGACAGTTCGGTCCTATATGGCTACACCTTC.

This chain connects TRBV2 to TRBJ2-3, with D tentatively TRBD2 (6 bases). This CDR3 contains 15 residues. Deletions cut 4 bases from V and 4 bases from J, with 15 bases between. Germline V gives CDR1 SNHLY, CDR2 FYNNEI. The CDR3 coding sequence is TGTGCCAGCAGTGGTATAGCGGAGATGGCAGATACGCAGTATTTT. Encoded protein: CASSGIAEMADTQYF.

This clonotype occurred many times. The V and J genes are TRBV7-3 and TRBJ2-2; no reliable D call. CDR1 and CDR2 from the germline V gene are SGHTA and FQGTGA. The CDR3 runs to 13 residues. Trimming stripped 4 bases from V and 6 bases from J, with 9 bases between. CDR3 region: CASSSSRAGELFF. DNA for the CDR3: TGTGCCAGCAGCTCAAGTAGAGCCGGGGAGCTGTTTTTT. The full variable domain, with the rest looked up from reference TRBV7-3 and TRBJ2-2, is GAGVSQTPSNKVTEKGKYVELRCDPISGHTALYWYRQSLGQGPEFLIYFQGTGAADDSGLPNDRFFAVRPEGSVSTLKIQRTERGDSAVYLCASSSSRAGELFFGEGSRLTVL.

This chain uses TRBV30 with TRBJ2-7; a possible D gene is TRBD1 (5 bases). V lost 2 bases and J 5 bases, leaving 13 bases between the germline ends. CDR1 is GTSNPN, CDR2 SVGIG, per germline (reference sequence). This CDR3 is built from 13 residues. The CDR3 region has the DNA TGTGCCTGGAGTAAGACAGCCTATAACGAGCAGTACTTC. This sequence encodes CAWSKTAYNEQYF. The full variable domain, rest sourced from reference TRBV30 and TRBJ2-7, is SQTIHQWPATLVQPVGSPLSLECTVEGTSNPNLYWYRQAAGRGLQLLFYSVGIGQISSEVPQNLSASRPQDRQFILSSKKLLLSDSGFYLCAWSKTAYNEQYFGPGTRLTVT.

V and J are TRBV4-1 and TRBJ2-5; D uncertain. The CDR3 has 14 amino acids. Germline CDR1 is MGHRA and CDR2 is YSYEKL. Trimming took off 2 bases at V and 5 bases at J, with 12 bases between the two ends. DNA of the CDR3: TGCGCCAGCAGCCAATTAGGTTTTGGGGAGACCCAGTACTTC. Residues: CASSQLGFGETQYF.

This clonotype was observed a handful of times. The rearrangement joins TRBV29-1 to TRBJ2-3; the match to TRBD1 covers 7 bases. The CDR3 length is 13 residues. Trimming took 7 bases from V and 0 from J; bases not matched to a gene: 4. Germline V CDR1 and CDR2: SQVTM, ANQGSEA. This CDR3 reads CSARQGSTDTQYF. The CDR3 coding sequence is TGCAGCGCACGACAGGGAAGCACAGATACGCAGTATTTT.

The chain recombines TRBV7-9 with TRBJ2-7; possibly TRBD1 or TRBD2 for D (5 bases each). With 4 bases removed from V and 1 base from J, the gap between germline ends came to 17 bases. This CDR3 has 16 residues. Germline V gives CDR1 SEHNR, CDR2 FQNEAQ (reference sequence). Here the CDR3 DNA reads TGTGCCAGCAGCTCGCCCGAGGGGCTAATGTCCTACGAGCAGTACTTC. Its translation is CASSSPEGLMSYEQYF. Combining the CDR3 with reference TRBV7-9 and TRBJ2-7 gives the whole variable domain DTGVSQNPRHKITKRGQNVTFRCDPISEHNRLYWYRQTLGQGPEFLTYFQNEAQLEKSRLLSDRFSAERPKGSFSTLEIQRTEQGDSAMYLCASSSPEGLMSYEQYFGPGTRLTVT.